One sample yielded the 18 T cell receptor beta chains listed below, sequenced in a study of metastatic and nonmetastatic thyroid tumors. TCRdb reprocessed the PCR reads using MiXCR. The sample has tens of thousands of clones; about 17% are singletons. The entire patient cohort was treatment-naive prior to thyroid surgery. The sequenced sample was adjacent normal tissue. The receptor set was obtained from a male donor with papillary thyroid cancer or a benign thyroid nodule (not recorded which). Some clones in this sample may be carry-over from other donors' samples.

This clone was counted ten times or more. The rearrangement joins TRBV20-1 to TRBJ2-1, with 11 positions matching TRBD2. In germline, CDR1 is DFQATT, CDR2 SNEGSKA (reference sequence). The ends lost 0 bases at V and 10 bases at J; junction bases unmatched: 11. The CDR3 is 16 residues long. As DNA, the CDR3 is TGCAGTGCTAGAGATCTGATTAGCGGGAGGGCCCAGGAGCAGTTCTTC. Its protein product is CSARDLISGRAQEQFF.

The table lists this clone with many counts. V is TRBV11-2 and J is TRBJ2-3; D possibly corresponds to TRBD2 (5 bases). Germline V gene sequence: CDR1 SGHAT, CDR2 FQNNGV. The CDR3 length is 16 residues. The V gene lost 0 bases and the J gene lost 5 bases, with 15 bases spanning the gap. The CDR3 protein is CASSLEWEPYIDTQYF. DNA of the CDR3: TGTGCCAGCAGCTTAGAGTGGGAGCCCTATATAGATACGCAGTATTTT.

The sample holds many counts of this clone. V usage is TRBV28 and J usage is TRBJ1-1; D is uncertain. Trimming pared 5 bases from V and 3 bases from J, leaving 19 bases between. The CDR3 sequence is 16 residues long. In germline, CDR1 is MDHEN, CDR2 SYDVKM. DNA for the CDR3: TGTGCCAGCAGTCCGCAATTTTTCGAGTGGGACACTGAAGCTTTCTTT. Amino acids: CASSPQFFEWDTEAFF.

Concerning this clone itself: Given a much more abundant clone one base away, this may be a read error. The rearrangement uses TRBV5-6 and TRBJ2-3; D unresolved. Per germline, CDR1 SGHDT and CDR2 YYEEEE. Trimming pared 4 bases from V and 2 bases from J, leaving 14 bases between. CDR3 size: 15 residues. The CDR3 here is CASSLIGRSTDTQYF. The CDR3 region has the DNA TGTGCCAGCAGCCTTATCGGACGATCCACAGATACGCAGTATTTT.

The chain joins TRBV20-1 to TRBJ1-1; possible D gene TRBD1, 5 bases. CDR1 and CDR2 (germline): DFQATT, SNEGSKA (reference sequence). This CDR3 has 13 residues. Trimming removed 0 bases at V and 5 bases at J, with 10 bases between. The CDR3 reads CSARDRGETEAFF. The DNA for the CDR3 is TGCAGTGCTAGAGATCGGGGCGAAACTGAAGCTTTCTTT.

There are many counts of this clone. The DNA for the CDR3 is TGCGCCAGCAGAGAAGGGGGGGCGAGGAGCAATCAGCCCCAGCATTTT. It encodes CASREGGARSNQPQHF. The rearrangement joins TRBV4-1 to TRBJ1-5; tentative D call: TRBD1 (6 bases). Germline assignment: CDR1 MGHRA and CDR2 YSYEKL. This CDR3 region has 16 residues. V lost 6 bases, J lost 1 base, and 16 bases lay in between.

This clone appeared a few times. A much larger clone lies one base from this, so it may be a read error. The identical CDR3 is also encoded by other nucleotide sequences in the sample. This chain uses TRBV9 with TRBJ2-6, with unresolved D. The V end was cut by 3 bases, the J end by 0 bases, with 7 bases between. Germline V gene lookup returns CDR1 SGDLS and CDR2 YYNGEE. This CDR3 has 15 amino acids. The CDR3 region has the DNA TGTGCCAGCAGCGCGGGTATCTCTGGGGCCAACGTCCTGACTTTC. Amino acid sequence: CASSAGISGANVLTF.

The CDR3 region is CSVLVPTSHEQYV. In DNA form, the CDR3 reads TGCAGCGTCCTAGTGCCTACCTCCCACGAGCAGTACGTC. The rearrangement links TRBV20-1 to TRBJ2-7; no definite D call. Germline V gene sequence: CDR1 DFQATT, CDR2 SNEGSKA (reference sequence). The length of the CDR3 is 13 residues.

This clone has a handful of counts. Because the CDR3 is missing its conserved closing phenylalanine or tryptophan, this is likely a read error. The chain carries TRBV28 and TRBJ1-2, with 8 bases matching TRBD1. Germline-derived CDR1 and CDR2 are MDHEN and SYDVKM. V was clipped by 4 bases and J by 4 bases; unmatched bases: 2. This CDR3 is built from 13 residues. This CDR3 reads CASSSGGGYGYTL. CDR3 DNA: TGTGCCAGCAGTTCAGGGGGCGGCTATGGCTACACCTTA.

In regard to this clone: A read error may explain this, as a much larger clone is one base away. Additional DNA sequences in this sample encode the identical CDR3. This chain uses TRBV4-2 with TRBJ2-1; 7 bases are shared with TRBD1. The V gene's germline CDR1 is LGHNA and CDR2 YNFKEQ. V lost 9 bases to trimming and J lost 8 bases; unmatched junction nucleotides: 16. The CDR3 has 15 amino acids. The CDR3 nucleotides are TGTGCCAGTAAGGGGAAGAGGGGGCCTGGGGATGAGCAGTTCTTC. Amino acids: CASKGKRGPGDEQFF.

By share, this clone counts as medium-sized. At the DNA level, this CDR3 is encoded by other sequences in the same sample as well. The rearrangement uses TRBV10-2 and TRBJ2-7; 10 nucleotides align to TRBD1. The V segment lost 0 bases and the J segment 1 base; nucleotides outside the gene matches: 0. This CDR3 has 15 residues. Germline V gene lookup returns CDR1 WSHSY and CDR2 SAAADI. This CDR3 reads CASSESGQGSYEQYV. In nucleotides, the CDR3 is TGCGCCAGCAGTGAGTCGGGACAGGGGTCCTACGAGCAGTACGTC.

A note on this clone: An end of the junction does not agree with germline; a read error may underlie this. DNA for the CDR3: TGTGCCAGCAGGTCCCCCGCTAGCATTTACAACAATGAGCATTTCTTC. Translation gives CASRSPASIYNNEHFF. The chain joins TRBV12-3 or TRBV12-4 to TRBJ2-1, with TRBD2 as a possible D gene (5 bases). This CDR3 comprises 16 residues.

The J gene is TRBJ2-2, the V gene TRBV7-6; perhaps TRBD1 as D (5 bases). CDR1 and CDR2 from the germline V gene are SGHVS and FNYEAQ. V was pared by 5 bases and J by 6 bases, with 10 bases between. The CDR3 has 13 residues. The CDR3 DNA sequence: TGTGCCAGCAGCCTCCCAGGGTCCGGGGAGCTGTTTTTT. Translating gives CASSLPGSGELFF.

In its sample, this clone ranks as medium-sized (0.01 to 0.1%). The chain has TRBV12-3 or TRBV12-4 and TRBJ1-4; D uncertain. This CDR3 spans 14 amino acids. Between the trimmed V and J ends, which lost 2 bases and 0 bases, there was a span of 4 bases. The DNA of the CDR3 is TGTGCCAGCAGTTTAAGCCCAACTAATGAAAAACTGTTTTTT. Translating it yields CASSLSPTNEKLFF.

This clone was seen repeatedly, ten times or more. The genes are TRBV20-1 and TRBJ2-3, with D possibly matching TRBD2 (6 bases). CDR3 length: 12 amino acids. V was cut by 8 bases and J by 1 base, with 10 bases left in between. Per germline, CDR1 DFQATT and CDR2 SNEGSKA (reference sequence). CDR3 DNA sequence: TGCAGTCCAGCGGGTGGCACAGATACGCAGTATTTT. This encodes CSPAGGTDTQYF.

This clone was recorded many times. The chain uses TRBV12-3 or TRBV12-4 and TRBJ1-2, with D unclear. V was clipped by 3 bases and J by 5 bases, with 7 bases between them. The CDR3 extends over 12 amino acids. This CDR3 reads CASSFSDYGYTF. CDR3 nucleotide sequence: TGTGCCAGCAGTTTTTCGGATTATGGCTACACCTTC.

This clone was detected ten times or more. This rearrangement joins TRBV12-3 or TRBV12-4 to TRBJ2-1, with 7 bases that match TRBD2. The CDR3 loop spans 17 amino acids. The V and J ends lost 5 bases and 0 bases, in that order; junction bases with no gene match: 10. CDR3 bases: TGTGCCAGCAGTCCGAAAAGAGCGGGGAGCTCCTACAATGAGCAGTTCTTC. Amino acid sequence: CASSPKRAGSSYNEQFF.

This clone has ten or more counts. The chain uses TRBV19 and TRBJ2-5, with 13 positions matching TRBD2. The CDR3 is 15 residues long. CDR1 and CDR2 (germline): LNHDA, SQIVND (reference sequence). The V segment lost 4 bases and the J segment 4 bases; nucleotides outside the gene matches: 3. The CDR3 DNA reads as TGTGCCAGTAGTACGGGACTAGCGGGAACAGAGACCCAGTACTTC. As protein: CASSTGLAGTETQYF. Based on the CDR3 plus reference TRBV19 and TRBJ2-5, the full variable domain is DGGITQSPKYLFRKEGQNVTLSCEQNLNHDAMYWYRQDPGQGLRLIYYSQIVNDFQKGDIAEGYSVSREKKESFPLTVTSAQKNPTAFYLCASSTGLAGTETQYFGPGTRLLVL.